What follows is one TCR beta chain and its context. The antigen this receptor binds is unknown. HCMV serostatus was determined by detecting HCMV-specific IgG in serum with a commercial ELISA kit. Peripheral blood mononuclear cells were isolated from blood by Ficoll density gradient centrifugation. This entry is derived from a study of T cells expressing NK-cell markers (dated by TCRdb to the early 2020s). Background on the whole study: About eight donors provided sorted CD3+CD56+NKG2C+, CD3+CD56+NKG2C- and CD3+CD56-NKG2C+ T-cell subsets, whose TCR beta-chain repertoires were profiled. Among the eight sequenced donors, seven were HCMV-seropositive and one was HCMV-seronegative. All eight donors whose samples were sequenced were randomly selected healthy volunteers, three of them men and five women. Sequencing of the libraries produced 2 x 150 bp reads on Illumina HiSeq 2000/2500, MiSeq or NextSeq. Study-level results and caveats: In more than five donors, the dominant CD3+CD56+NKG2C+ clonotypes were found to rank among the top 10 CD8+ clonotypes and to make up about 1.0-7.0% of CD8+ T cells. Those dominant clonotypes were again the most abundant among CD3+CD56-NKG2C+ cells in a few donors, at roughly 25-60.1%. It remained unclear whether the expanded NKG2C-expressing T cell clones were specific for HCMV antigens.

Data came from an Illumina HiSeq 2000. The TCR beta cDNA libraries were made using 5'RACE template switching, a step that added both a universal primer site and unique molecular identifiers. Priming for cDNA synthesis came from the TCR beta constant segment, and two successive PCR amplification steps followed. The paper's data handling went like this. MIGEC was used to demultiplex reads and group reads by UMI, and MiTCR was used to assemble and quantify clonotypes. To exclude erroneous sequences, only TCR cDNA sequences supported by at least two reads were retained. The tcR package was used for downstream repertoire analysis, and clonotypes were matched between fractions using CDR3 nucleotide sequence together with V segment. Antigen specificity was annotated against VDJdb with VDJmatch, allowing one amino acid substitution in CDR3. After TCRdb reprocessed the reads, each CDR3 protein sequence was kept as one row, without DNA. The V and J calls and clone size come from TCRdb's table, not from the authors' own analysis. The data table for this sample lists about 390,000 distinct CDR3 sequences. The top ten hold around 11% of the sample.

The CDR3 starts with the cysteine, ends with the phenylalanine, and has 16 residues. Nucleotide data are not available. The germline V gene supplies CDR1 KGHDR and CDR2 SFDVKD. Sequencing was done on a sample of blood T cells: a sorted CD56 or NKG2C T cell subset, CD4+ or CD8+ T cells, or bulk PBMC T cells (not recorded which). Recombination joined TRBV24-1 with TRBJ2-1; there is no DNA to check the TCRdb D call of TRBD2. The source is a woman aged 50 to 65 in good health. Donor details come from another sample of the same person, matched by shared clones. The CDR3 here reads CATSPGPASIYNEQFF.